A single sample is the source of the 4 T cell receptor beta chains below, sequenced in a study of STAT3 mutations in large granular lymphocyte leukemia. Only in-frame clones appear in the TCRdb table, and some are missing; sequencing was by immunoSEQ multiplex PCR. The table has a few thousand clones, 82% seen once. What these receptors recognize is not known. Overall study results and limits: In T-cell large granular lymphocyte leukemia, about half of patients showed multiple immunodominant subclonotypes.

The specimen was peripheral blood mononuclear cells. These receptors originate from a man in his forties with T-cell large granular lymphocyte leukemia. Some clones in this sample may be carry-over from other donors' samples.

The CDR3 loop is CASRELSDTQYF. In DNA, the CDR3 is TGTGCCAGCAGGGAGTTGTCAGATACGCAGTATTTT. The chain employs TRBV7-9 and TRBJ2-3; D unclear. This CDR3 contains 12 residues. Trimming removed 6 bases at V and 4 bases at J, with 8 bases between. Germline CDR1 and CDR2: SEHNR and FQNEAQ (reference sequence).

This chain connects TRBV4-3 to TRBJ1-2; D is unclear. The CDR3 consists of 17 residues. V was shortened by 2 bases and J by 5 bases, with 21 bases between the two germline ends. The V gene's germline CDR1 is LGHNA and CDR2 YSLEER. The CDR3 region is CASSQKDLGSLPYGYTF. CDR3 nucleotides: TGCGCCAGCAGCCAAAAGGACCTTGGGTCCTTGCCTTATGGCTACACCTTC.

The chain links TRBV18 to TRBJ2-3; 10 nucleotides agree with TRBD1. The CDR3 consists of 16 residues. The germline V gene has CDR1 KGHSH and CDR2 LQKENI. Trimming at V came to 2 bases and at J to 3 bases, leaving 5 bases not matched to a gene. The DNA of the CDR3 is TGTGCCAGCTCACCAGGGACAGGGGAGGTTACAGATACGCAGTATTTT. It is translated as CASSPGTGEVTDTQYF.

The sample holds one count of this clone. The J gene is TRBJ1-1, the V gene TRBV7-9; D call uncertain. The CDR3 runs 12 residues. The ends were cut back, 2 bases at V and 3 bases at J, with 4 bases in the middle. Germline values: CDR1 SEHNR, CDR2 FQNEAQ (reference sequence). As DNA, the CDR3 is TGTGCCAGCAGCTTATACGACACTGAAGCTTTCTTT. It is translated as CASSLYDTEAFF.